The rows below give T cell receptor beta chains drawn from one sample of a study of T cell repertoires in cytomegalovirus infection. These TCRs are of unknown antigen specificity. Each CDR3 protein gets one entry after TCRdb re-called the reads with MiXCR. The sample lists 380,000 or so distinct CDR3 sequences; about 34% were seen once. The sequencing here drew on cultured PBMCs, taken from culture after CMV antigen stimulation. Receptor source: a human donor in good health (CMV status not recorded). Some clones in this sample may be carry-over from other donors' samples. CDR3s include the opening cysteine and the closing phenylalanine or tryptophan. The order of the fields is J gene, V gene, CDR3 protein.

TRBJ2-1,TRBV4-2,CASSQDLGTSGYNEQFF
TRBJ2-7,TRBV7-9,CASNRGSTYEQYF
TRBJ1-2,TRBV7-9,CASSDASYGYTF
TRBJ2-1,TRBV7-8,CASSLVSGSNEQFF
TRBJ1-5,TRBV29-1,CSVEDQVGQPQHF
TRBJ1-2,TRBV7-2,CASSLGTGSYGYTF
TRBJ2-1,TRBV7-2,CASSTSGRAKDEQFF
TRBJ1-1,TRBV19,CASSRNSGTGGLETEAFF
TRBJ2-1,TRBV7-2,CARPWGRIYNEQFF
TRBJ1-2,TRBV20-1,CSARRTGGGYTF
TRBJ2-1,TRBV28,CASSLIGSGRGNEQFF
TRBJ1-1,TRBV4-3,CASSQDFPSMNTEAFF
TRBJ1-5,TRBV7-2,CASSHVPGQPNQPQPF
TRBJ1-2,TRBV7-2,CASSLWEGQYGYTF
TRBJ1-6,TRBV28,CASSLAQGALNSPLHF
TRBJ1-5,TRBV10-3,CAISESNNQPQHF
TRBJ1-5,TRBV7-8,CASSLGRTLNQPQHF
TRBJ2-1,TRBV10-3,CAISAQNEQFF
TRBJ1-2,TRBV14,CASSQNWGQGNYGYTF
TRBJ2-7,TRBV20-1,CSARAYLGEQYF
TRBJ2-3,TRBV12-3/TRBV12-4,CASSWQPTDTQYF
TRBJ2-7,TRBV20-1,CSARDRGGVDPYEQYF
TRBJ1-2,TRBV5-6,CASSSPHRSNYGYTF
TRBJ1-4,TRBV6-2/TRBV6-3,CASRPSGATNEKLFF
TRBJ2-1,TRBV4-2,CASSQVIAGRSSYNEQFF
TRBJ1-1,TRBV5-1,CASSLALDRANTEAFF
TRBJ1-1,TRBV4-3,CASSQEVRATTNTEAFF
TRBJ2-3,TRBV7-6,CASSLDGTSIDTQYF
TRBJ2-1,TRBV7-2,CASSGLAAGANNEQFF